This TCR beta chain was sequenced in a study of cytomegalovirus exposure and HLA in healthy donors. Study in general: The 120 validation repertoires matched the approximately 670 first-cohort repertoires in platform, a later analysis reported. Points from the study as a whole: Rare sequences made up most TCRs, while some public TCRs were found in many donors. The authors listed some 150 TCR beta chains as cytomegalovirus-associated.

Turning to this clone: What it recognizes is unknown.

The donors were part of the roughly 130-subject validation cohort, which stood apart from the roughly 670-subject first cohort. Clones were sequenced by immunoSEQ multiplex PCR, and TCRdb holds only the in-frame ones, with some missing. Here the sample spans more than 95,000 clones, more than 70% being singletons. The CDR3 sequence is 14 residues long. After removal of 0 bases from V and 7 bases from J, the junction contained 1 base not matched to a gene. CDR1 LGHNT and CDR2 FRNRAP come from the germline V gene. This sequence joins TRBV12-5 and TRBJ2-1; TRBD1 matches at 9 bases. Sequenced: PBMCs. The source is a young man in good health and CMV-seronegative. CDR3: CASGLVGQGNEQFF. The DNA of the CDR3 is TGTGCTAGTGGTTTGGTAGGACAGGGGAATGAGCAGTTCTTC.